The clone carrying this T cell receptor beta chain was observed a handful of times. The antigen is unknown. The use of a sample-barcoded 5' primer and a J-beta primer mix characterized a second PCR of 7 to 11 cycles. Via MiXCR, TCRdb re-called the 5' RACE reads, giving one row per CDR3 protein. The table includes around 1.7 million distinct CDR3 sequences, 28% detected once. The CDR3 loop spans 15 amino acids. The V gene lost 2 bases and the J gene lost 4 bases, with 15 bases spanning the gap. Germline V gene data show CDR1 as MDHEN and CDR2 as SYDVKM. This sample was included in a study of blood T cells in healthy people across ages. Findings of the study overall: Because sorting was not performed, PBMCs prevented conclusive naive versus antigen-experienced comparison. Older individuals had lower TCR beta diversity per million T cells (the decline was roughly linear).

Sequencing was carried out using blood. The source is a woman in her 30s in good health. This sequence joins TRBV28 and TRBJ2-7, with D possibly matching TRBD2 (5 bases). CDR3 in amino acids: CASSLRSGTIYEQYF. The CDR3 region has the DNA TGTGCCAGCAGTTTAAGGAGCGGAACTATTTACGAGCAGTACTTC.